Listed below are T cell receptor beta chains from one sample, sequenced in a study of blood T cell repertoires in COVID-19. Profiled with immunoSEQ multiplex PCR; TCRdb holds only in-frame clones, not every one. The table includes hundreds of thousands of clones, around nine tenths detected once. The sequencing input was peripheral blood. These receptors originate from a woman aged 18-29 years who had recovered from COVID-19. CDR3s include the opening cysteine and the closing phenylalanine or tryptophan. Fields, in order: V gene, J gene, clone size, D gene, CDR3 DNA, CDR3 protein. The D gene is left open where the match is weak. A row's size may be missing; if present it is once, few, many or a size class.

TRBV30	TRBJ1-2	.	.	TGTGCCTGGAGTGTACTAATTGGGTCTAATGGCTACACCTTC	CAWSVLIGSNGYTF
TRBV27	TRBJ1-2	once	.	TGTGCCAGCAGTTTAAGCCGGGATTACTATGGCTACACCTTC	CASSLSRDYYGYTF
TRBV5-4	TRBJ2-5	.	TRBD1	TGTGCCAGCAGCCAGGACAGGGGAGAGACCCAGTACTTC	CASSQDRGETQYF
TRBV11-3	TRBJ2-1	.	TRBD2	TGTGCCAGCAGCCCGTTTAGCGGGACCAACTACAATGAGCAGTTCTTC	CASSPFSGTNYNEQFF
TRBV28	TRBJ1-3	.	TRBD1	TGTGCCAGCAGTTTACCGAAGGGACAGGGGGGTGAACTCTCTGGAAACACCATATATTTT	CASSLPKGQGGELSGNTIYF
TRBV7-2	TRBJ2-5	once	.	TGTGCCAGCAGCTTTGAGAGGGAAGAGACCCAGTACTTC	CASSFEREETQYF
TRBV19	TRBJ2-5	once	TRBD1	TGTGCCAGTAGCGGCAGACAGGGGTACGGGACCCAGTACTTC	CASSGRQGYGTQYF
TRBV7-2	TRBJ1-2	.	.	TGTGCCAGCAGCTCTGTCTGGGGGCGCGATATAAAAACCTTC	CASSSVWGRDIKTF
TRBV7-2	TRBJ1-2	.	.	TGTGCCAGCAGCCTACAAGCCTACAGGGTTCACTATGGCTACACCTTC	CASSLQAYRVHYGYTF
TRBV7-8	TRBJ2-2	.	TRBD2	TGTGCCAGCAGCTTGACTAGCGGGAACACCGGGGAGCTGTTTTTT	CASSLTSGNTGELFF
TRBV6-7	TRBJ1-5	.	.	TGTGCCAGCAGTCCCCCGACAGTTAATCAGCCCCAGCATTTT	CASSPPTVNQPQHF
TRBV23-1	TRBJ2-1	once	TRBD1	TGCGCCAGCAGTCAAGCAACCGGGACGGGACAGAACAATGAGCAGTTCTTC	CASSQATGTGQNNEQFF
TRBV4-1	TRBJ2-5	.	.	TGCGCCAGCAGTAGATGGGGGCAGGAGACCCAGTACTTC	CASSRWGQETQYF
TRBV9	TRBJ1-1	.	.	TGTGCCAGCAGCGCCCAATCGGACACTGAAGCTTTCTTT	CASSAQSDTEAFF
TRBV9	TRBJ1-2	once	TRBD1	TGTGCCAGCATGAAAGACAGGGGCCAAGGCTACACCTTC	CASMKDRGQGYTF
TRBV2	TRBJ2-3	.	TRBD1	TGTGCCAGCAGCTCCGACAGGGCTAGCACAGATACGCAGTATTTT	CASSSDRASTDTQYF
TRBV2	TRBJ1-5	.	.	TGTGCCAGCAGTGCAGAGGGGGGGAATCAGCCCCAGCATTTT	CASSAEGGNQPQHF
TRBV11-3	TRBJ2-2	once	.	TGTGCCAGCAGTTTAGGGTGGGGCAACACCAACACCGGGGAGCTGTTTTTT	CASSLGWGNTNTGELFF
TRBV11-2	TRBJ2-6	once	TRBD1	TGTGCCAGCAGTCCGGGACAGGCAACCCTCTGGGCCAACGTCCTGACTTTC	CASSPGQATLWANVLTF
TRBV6-4	TRBJ2-1	.	TRBD2	TGTGCCAGCAGTGAGCTAGCGGGAGGTGAGCAGTTCTTC	CASSELAGGEQFF
TRBV19	TRBJ2-1	.	TRBD2	TGTGCCGCCGGGACTAGCGCGTACAATGAGCAGTTCTTC	CAAGTSAYNEQFF
TRBV5-1	TRBJ2-1	.	TRBD1	TGCGCCAGCAGCGGTGGGACAGATCTCTACAATGAGCAGTTCTTC	CASSGGTDLYNEQFF
TRBV19	TRBJ1-2	.	TRBD1	TGTGCCGGGAGACTTCAGGACAGGGGGTATGGTGGCTACACCTTC	CAGRLQDRGYGGYTF
TRBV2	TRBJ1-5	.	TRBD1	TGTGCCAGCAGTCCGGGACAGGGAGAACAGCCCCAGCATTTT	CASSPGQGEQPQHF
TRBV7-2	TRBJ2-1	.	.	TGTGCCAGCAGCTTAGTAGTTTCGGGTCCCTACAATGAGCAGTTCTTC	CASSLVVSGPYNEQFF
TRBV6-5	TRBJ1-2	.	TRBD1	TGTGCCAGCAGTTCAGGGGGCGCGGGCACCTATGGCTACACCTTC	CASSSGGAGTYGYTF
TRBV4-3	TRBJ1-1	.	TRBD1	TGCGCCAGCAGCCCAATAACAGGGGTCGCTGAAGCTTTCTTT	CASSPITGVAEAFF
TRBV19	TRBJ1-1	.	.	TGTGCCAGTAGTATAGCCGGGGGGATGAACACTGAAGCTTTCTTT	CASSIAGGMNTEAFF
TRBV11-2	TRBJ1-3	.	.	TGTGCCAGCAGCTGGTCATCAGGGTCTCGCTCTGGAAACACCATATATTTT	CASSWSSGSRSGNTIYF
TRBV4-3	TRBJ1-5	.	TRBD1	TGCGCCAGCAGCCAAGAGGTGGGCAGGGGGCCGAATCAGCCCCAGCATTTT	CASSQEVGRGPNQPQHF
TRBV2	TRBJ1-5	.	.	TGTGCCAGCAGTGGGCCAGGACAGCCCCAGCATTTT	CASSGPGQPQHF
TRBV7-8	TRBJ2-3	few	.	TGTGCCAGCAGCTTAGCGCGTGGGACATCTCGCACAGATACGCAGTATTTT	CASSLARGTSRTDTQYF
TRBV5-3	TRBJ2-3	.	TRBD2	TGTGCCAGAAGCTTTAGCGGGGGGACTAGCACAGATACGCAGTATTTT	CARSFSGGTSTDTQYF
TRBV27	TRBJ1-2	.	.	TGTGCCAGCAGGGACACGCAGGGCTACACCTTC	CASRDTQGYTF
TRBV7-6	TRBJ2-2	.	.	TGTGCCAGCAGCTTAGAACACAGGAACACCGGGGAGCTGTTTTTT	CASSLEHRNTGELFF
TRBV5-4	TRBJ2-5	.	TRBD2	TGTGCCAGCAGCTTGGGTAGCGGGAGGGCCCTGGTAGAGACCCAGTACTTC	CASSLGSGRALVETQYF
TRBV7-2	TRBJ1-4	.	TRBD1	TGTGCCAGCAGCTCGAAAGGACAGGGGAATGAAAAACTGTTTTTT	CASSSKGQGNEKLFF
TRBV28	TRBJ1-5	.	TRBD1	TGTGCCAGCAGTGGAGGGGGCCGCAATCAGCCCCAGCATTTT	CASSGGGRNQPQHF
TRBV9	TRBJ2-3	.	.	TGTGCCAGCAGCGTAGCCGGGAGTGGAAGCACAGATACGCAGTATTTT	CASSVAGSGSTDTQYF
TRBV6-6	TRBJ1-1	.	.	TGTGCCAGCAGTCCCGGCGGAACTGAAGCTTTCTTT	CASSPGGTEAFF